Shown below are 30 T cell receptor beta chains from a single sample sequenced in a study of spatial heterogeneity in lung cancer. Points from the study as a whole: Tumoral mutation counts were tracked by counts of expanded intratumoral alpha and beta TCRs.

These receptors lack a known antigen. TCRdb analysed the 5' RACE reads with MiXCR anew, one entry per CDR3 protein. In the table there are 16,000 or so distinct CDR3 sequences, about 6.1% of which are singletons. Time point: sample taken at primary tumor resection. The sequenced sample was lung tumor tissue, obtained at surgery. Every receptor here comes from a female donor with early-stage non-small cell lung cancer.

Note on this clonotype: A much larger clone sits a single nucleotide away, making a read error possible. In a library made to pick up alpha chains, this beta chain is a stray read with a size that means little. This chain links TRBV20-1 with TRBJ2-5, with D perhaps TRBD1 or TRBD2 (5 bases each). V lost 0 bases and J lost 4, with 15 bases in between. The CDR3 has 15 amino acids. Germline V gives CDR1 DFQATT, CDR2 SNEGSKA (reference sequence). CDR3 sequence: CSARDLRGKGETQYF. The CDR3 DNA is TGCAGTGCTAGAGATCTGAGGGGCAAGGGAGAGACCCAGTACTTC.

With regard to this clonotype: A library prepared for alpha chains yielded this beta chain as an off-target read; its size is of little meaning. The chain is built from TRBV5-6 and TRBJ2-2; 9 bases agree with TRBD2. Germline V gives CDR1 SGHDT, CDR2 YYEEEE. V was pared by 0 bases and J by 6 bases, with 6 bases of the junction left unmatched. The CDR3 sequence is 16 residues long. The CDR3 loop is CASSLVSGRWSGELFF. CDR3 DNA sequence: TGTGCCAGCAGCTTGGTTAGCGGGAGATGGTCCGGGGAGCTGTTTTTT.

This clonotype occurred many times. The library was prepared for alpha chains; this beta chain is a stray read, so its frequency means little. The CDR3 DNA is TGTGCCAGCAGCTTGACTCCGCTCCCCAGCTACGAGCAGTACTTC. It yields the protein CASSLTPLPSYEQYF. The gene calls are TRBV5-6 and TRBJ2-7; D call uncertain. CDR1 and CDR2 (germline): SGHDT, YYEEEE. The CDR3 extends over 15 amino acids. Between the trimmed V and J ends, which lost 1 base and 3 bases, there was a span of 14 bases.

This clonotype showed up many times. This beta chain appears as a stray read in a library generated for alpha chains; its size is not informative. The rearrangement joins TRBV3-1 to TRBJ2-3; perhaps TRBD2 as D (5 bases). Trimming removed 1 base at V and 4 bases at J, with 12 bases between. Germline values: CDR1 LGHDT, CDR2 YNNKEL (reference sequence). The CDR3 loop spans 15 amino acids. The CDR3 reads CASSQGTLGSDTQYF. DNA of the CDR3: TGTGCCAGCAGCCAAGGGACTTTGGGGTCAGATACGCAGTATTTT.

In this sample, this clonotype turned up many times. This beta chain is an unintended read in a library built for alpha chains; its size means little. The chain has TRBV4-1 and TRBJ2-3; 7 positions agree with TRBD1. Germline V CDR1 and CDR2: MGHRA, YSYEKL. The CDR3 is 15 residues long. The junction had 3 bases not matched to a gene; V was cut back by 3 bases and J by 0 bases. CDR3 sequence reads: CASSHGTASTDTQYF. The CDR3 DNA follows: TGCGCCAGCAGCCACGGGACAGCAAGCACAGATACGCAGTATTTT.

This clonotype was seen a handful of times. This beta chain is a stray read from a library made for alpha chains; its abundance is not meaningful. The rearrangement uses TRBV12-3 or TRBV12-4 and TRBJ2-1; D call uncertain. The CDR3 extends over 12 amino acids. Trimming pared 6 bases from V and 7 bases from J, leaving 10 bases between. The CDR3: CASSNKPNEQFF. CDR3 nucleotide sequence: TGTGCCAGCAGCAACAAACCGAATGAGCAGTTCTTC.

This clonotype was seen repeatedly, ten times or more. This beta chain is an off-target read within a library intended for alpha chains, so its frequency means little. The rearrangement uses TRBV7-3 and TRBJ2-3; D remains ambiguous. Germline loops: CDR1 SGHTA, CDR2 FQGTGA. Trimming removed 4 bases at V and 1 base at J, with 6 bases between. CDR3 size: 13 residues. The CDR3: CASSSARTDTQYF. The CDR3 nucleotides are TGTGCCAGCAGCTCAGCCCGCACAGATACGCAGTATTTT. Filled out from reference TRBV7-3 and TRBJ2-3, the complete variable domain reads GAGVSQTPSNKVTEKGKYVELRCDPISGHTALYWYRQSLGQGPEFLIYFQGTGAADDSGLPNDRFFAVRPEGSVSTLKIQRTERGDSAVYLCASSSARTDTQYFGPGTRLTVL.

In its sample, this clonotype was seen a few times. This beta chain is a stray read from a library made for alpha chains; its abundance is not meaningful. The chain has TRBV20-1 and TRBJ2-7; D is possibly TRBD1 or TRBD2 (5 bases each). The V gene's germline CDR1 is DFQATT and CDR2 SNEGSKA (reference sequence). The CDR3 extends over 15 amino acids. With 6 bases removed from V and 0 bases from J, the gap between germline ends came to 18 bases. The CDR3: CSAQGPKSFSYEQYF. The CDR3 region has the DNA TGCAGTGCCCAGGGACCGAAAAGTTTCTCCTACGAGCAGTACTTC.

This clonotype was detected ten times or more. Within a library made for alpha chains, this beta chain is off target, and its count is uninformative. V usage is TRBV20-1 and J usage is TRBJ2-7, with TRBD1 matching over 9 bases. This CDR3 comprises 13 residues. The trim removed 6 bases at V and 6 bases at J, leaving 9 bases unmatched. CDR1 is DFQATT, CDR2 SNEGSKA, per germline (reference sequence). Here the CDR3 DNA reads TGCAGTGCGATGAGACAGGGACAGGGCGAGCAGTACTTC. It encodes CSAMRQGQGEQYF.

The sample holds many counts of this clonotype. Little can be read into the size of this beta chain, an off-target read in a library designed for alpha chains. The chain employs TRBV14 and TRBJ2-7; D gene unclear. In germline, CDR1 is SGHDN, CDR2 FVKESK. The CDR3 contains 15 residues. With 0 bases removed from V and 2 bases from J, the gap between germline ends came to 11 bases. CDR3 in amino acids: CASSQDRAATYEQYF. CDR3 nucleotides: TGTGCCAGCAGCCAAGATCGGGCAGCCACCTACGAGCAGTACTTC.

Details on this clonotype: A much larger clone differs by one base, so this may be a read error. The library was designed around alpha chains, so this beta chain is a stray read whose abundance carries little weight. V gene TRBV4-1 combines with J gene TRBJ1-4, with a possible D match to TRBD1 (6 bases). Trimming pared 5 bases from V and 7 bases from J, leaving 17 bases between. Germline V lookup: CDR1 MGHRA, CDR2 YSYEKL. The length of the CDR3 is 15 residues. The DNA of the CDR3 is TGCGCCAGCAGCTCCGTCAGGGGCGTTTTTGAAAAACTGTTTTTT. This codes for CASSSVRGVFEKLFF.

This clonotype was seen many times. Little can be read into the size of this beta chain, an off-target read in a library designed for alpha chains. The chain recombines TRBV28 with TRBJ2-2; D gene unclear. The CDR3 covers 12 residues. The V gene's germline CDR1 is MDHEN and CDR2 SYDVKM. V lost 6 bases, J lost 1 base, and 3 bases lay in between. The CDR3 DNA reads as TGTGCCAGCAGCATGAACACCGGGGAGCTGTTTTTT. It encodes CASSMNTGELFF.

Note on this clonotype: This beta chain turned up in a library designed for alpha chains; as an off-target read, its abundance says little. The V gene is TRBV28, the J gene TRBJ1-1; D remains ambiguous. CDR1 and CDR2 from the germline V gene are MDHEN and SYDVKM. CDR3 size: 14 residues. The germline V and J ends were trimmed by 5 bases and 1 base, with 11 bases remaining between them. The CDR3 loop reads CASSPQGGNTEAFF. CDR3 DNA: TGTGCCAGCAGTCCCCAAGGCGGGAACACTGAAGCTTTCTTT.

This clonotype was observed at least ten times. Found in a library prepared for alpha chains, this beta chain is an off-target read, and its abundance has little meaning. The V call is TRBV20-1, the J call TRBJ1-1; the D gene is possibly TRBD1 (5 bases). The CDR3 has 13 amino acids. Trimming took 0 bases from V and 5 from J, leaving 10 bases between them. CDR1 and CDR2 (germline): DFQATT, SNEGSKA (reference sequence). The CDR3 DNA follows: TGCAGTGCTAGAGACTGGGGCTGGACTGAAGCTTTCTTT. This codes for CSARDWGWTEAFF.

By share, this clonotype counts as medium-sized (0.01 to 0.1%). This beta chain appears as a stray read in a library generated for alpha chains; its size is not informative. The chain couples TRBV28 to TRBJ2-7; 10 bases are a match to TRBD1. V lost 3 bases, J lost 0 bases, and 5 bases stayed unmatched. Germline CDR1 reads MDHEN; CDR2 reads SYDVKM. This CDR3 region has 16 residues. Here the CDR3 DNA reads TGTGCCAGCAGTTTCCCGGGACAGGGGAACTCCTACGAGCAGTACTTC. Translated: CASSFPGQGNSYEQYF.

This clonotype was seen repeatedly, ten times or more. This beta chain is an unintended read in a library built for alpha chains; its size means little. The chain uses TRBV29-1 and TRBJ2-3; 10 nucleotides align to TRBD2. Germline CDR1 and CDR2: SQVTM and ANQGSEA. Trimming removed 8 bases from V and 3 bases from J; junction bases left unmatched: 5. The CDR3 is made up of 13 amino acids. CDR3: CSTIAGGTDTQYF. The CDR3 bases are TGCAGCACGATAGCGGGAGGAACAGATACGCAGTATTTT.

Comments on this clonotype: The library was built for alpha chains, so this beta chain is an off-target read and its size means little. The chain combines TRBV29-1 with TRBJ2-3; 7 bases are a match to TRBD1. Per the germline V gene, CDR1 is SQVTM and CDR2 is ANQGSEA. J gave up 0 bases and V 5 bases, and 5 bases lay outside the gene matches. The CDR3 runs 14 residues. CDR3 sequence (DNA): TGCAGCGTTTCCCGGGACAGAAGCACAGATACGCAGTATTTT. It yields the protein CSVSRDRSTDTQYF.

This clonotype has a count of ten or more. Little can be read into the size of this beta chain, an off-target read in a library designed for alpha chains. The chain links TRBV2 to TRBJ2-7; 12 bases fit TRBD2. V trimming: 6 bases; J trimming: 4 bases; junction bases outside the gene matches: 1. Germline loops: CDR1 SNHLY, CDR2 FYNNEI. This CDR3 is 13 amino acids long. The CDR3 loop is CASRTSGSYEQYF. DNA of the CDR3: TGTGCCAGCAGGACTAGCGGGAGTTACGAGCAGTACTTC.

This clonotype was detected ten times or more. This beta chain is a stray sequence in a library constructed for alpha chains; its clone size is not meaningful. The chain combines TRBV5-1 with TRBJ2-1, with TRBD2 identical over 14 bases. The CDR3 runs to 15 residues. CDR1 and CDR2 (germline): SGHRS, YFSETQ. Trimming cost V 4 bases and J 9 bases; bases outside gene matches: 6. CDR3 amino acids: CASSAGLAGVGEQFF. DNA for the CDR3: TGCGCCAGCAGCGCGGGACTAGCGGGAGTAGGTGAGCAGTTCTTC.

This clonotype was observed a handful of times. For a library built for alpha chains, this beta chain is a stray read; little rests on its size. The CDR3 reads CASSSSGQGAFNEQFF. CDR3 DNA sequence: TGCGCCAGCAGCTCCTCGGGGCAGGGGGCATTCAATGAGCAGTTCTTC. The chain joins TRBV5-1 to TRBJ2-1; 8 nucleotides align to TRBD1. The trim removed 3 bases at V and 6 bases at J, leaving 11 bases unmatched. Per germline, CDR1 SGHRS and CDR2 YFSETQ. The CDR3 loop spans 16 amino acids.

This clonotype was detected many times. The library was prepared for alpha chains; this beta chain is a stray read, so its frequency means little. V usage is TRBV11-2 and J usage is TRBJ1-1; D is undetermined. Germline values: CDR1 SGHAT, CDR2 FQNNGV. The CDR3 covers 13 residues. V lost 8 bases, J lost 4 bases, and 14 bases lay in between. This CDR3 reads CASSLGVPTEAFF. The CDR3, as DNA: TGTGCCAGCTCCCTCGGGGTACCCACTGAAGCTTTCTTT.

Many counts were recorded for this clonotype. A library made for alpha chains picked up this beta chain off target, so its size means little. This rearrangement joins TRBV20-1 to TRBJ2-1; weak D call: TRBD2 (5 bases). Germline V lookup: CDR1 DFQATT, CDR2 SNEGSKA (reference sequence). The CDR3 is 12 residues long. V was clipped by 3 bases and J by 6 bases, with 9 bases between them. The CDR3 DNA reads as TGCAGTGCTAGGGGAGCCACCAATGAGCAGTTCTTC. This translates into CSARGATNEQFF.

This clonotype was detected ten times or more. Within a library made for alpha chains, this beta chain is off target, and its count is uninformative. The chain is built from TRBV6-1 and TRBJ2-2; possibly TRBD2 for D (5 bases). CDR1 and CDR2 from the germline V gene are MNHNS and SASEGT. V lost 8 bases and J lost 2, with 15 bases in between. The CDR3 length is 15 residues. The CDR3 protein is CASSGRAENTGELFF. CDR3 nucleotide sequence: TGTGCCAGCTCCGGCAGAGCGGAAAACACCGGGGAGCTGTTTTTT.

This clonotype was recorded many times. A library made for alpha chains picked up this beta chain off target, so its size means little. The CDR3 sequence: CASSLSGLTEAFF. The DNA for the CDR3 is TGTGCCAGCAGCTTAAGTGGACTAACTGAAGCTTTCTTT. This rearrangement joins TRBV7-8 to TRBJ1-1, with D uncertain. From germline, CDR1 is SGHVS and CDR2 FQNEAQ. The V end lost 2 bases, the J end lost 5 bases, and 9 bases lay between the germline ends. CDR3 length: 13 amino acids. The whole variable domain, filled in from reference TRBV7-8 and TRBJ1-1, reads GAGVSQSPRYKVAKRGQDVALRCDPISGHVSLFWYQQALGQGPEFLTYFQNEAQLDKSGLPSDRFFAERPEGSVSTLKIQRTQQEDSAVYLCASSLSGLTEAFFGQGTRLTVV.

This clonotype was recorded many times. The library was built for alpha chains, so this beta chain is an off-target read and its size means little. The gene calls are TRBV15 and TRBJ2-1; TRBD2 aligns across 11 bases. Trimming at V came to 2 bases and at J to 0 bases, leaving 0 bases not matched to a gene. This CDR3 comprises 16 residues. The germline gives CDR1 LNHNV, CDR2 YYDKDF (reference sequence). DNA of the CDR3: TGTGCCACCAGCAGAACTAGCGGGAGCTCCTACAATGAGCAGTTCTTC. It is translated as CATSRTSGSSYNEQFF.

This clonotype was counted ten times or more. A library made for alpha chains picked up this beta chain off target, so its size means little. The chain recombines TRBV5-1 with TRBJ2-1; D is ambiguous. Trimming removed 5 bases at V and 0 bases at J, with 9 bases between. The germline V gene encodes CDR1 SGHRS and CDR2 YFSETQ. The CDR3 totals 14 residues. DNA for the CDR3: TGCGCCAGCAGAGGGCAAAGCTCCTACAATGAGCAGTTCTTC. Amino acids: CASRGQSSYNEQFF.

A word on this clonotype: A library made for alpha chains picked up this beta chain off target, so its size means little. This rearrangement joins TRBV20-1 to TRBJ2-5; the match to TRBD2 covers 7 bases. The CDR3 loop spans 14 amino acids. V shed 3 bases, J shed 1 base, and the junction held 5 bases outside the gene matches. CDR1 DFQATT and CDR2 SNEGSKA come from the germline V gene (reference sequence). The CDR3: CSARSAGAQETQYF. For the CDR3, the DNA is TGCAGTGCTAGGTCGGCGGGAGCCCAAGAGACCCAGTACTTC.

This clonotype has ten or more counts. This beta chain slipped into a library made for alpha chains as a stray read, so its size is not meaningful. The chain recombines TRBV27 with TRBJ1-1; D may be TRBD1 (5 bases). Trimming shortened V by 6 bases and J by 1 base, and 9 bases separated the two germline ends. CDR3 length equals 13 residues. Germline V CDR1 and CDR2: MNHEY, SMNVEV (reference sequence). The CDR3 DNA follows: TGTGCCAGCAGACCAACAGGGAACACTGAAGCTTTCTTT. Translating gives CASRPTGNTEAFF.

Worth noting for this clonotype: Since the library was made to target alpha chains, this beta chain is a stray read and its abundance is not meaningful. The chain carries TRBV4-1 and TRBJ1-4, with D unresolved. CDR3 length: 20 amino acids. V was cut by 0 bases and J by 4 bases, with 24 bases left in between. Germline assignment: CDR1 MGHRA and CDR2 YSYEKL. In DNA form, the CDR3 reads TGCGCCAGCAGCCAAGATTCCGGGCTCCAGATGGGGTCCGGTAATGAAAAACTGTTTTTT. This translates into CASSQDSGLQMGSGNEKLFF.

By sample share, this clonotype is medium-sized. A library prepared for alpha chains yielded this beta chain as an off-target read; its size is of little meaning. The chain carries TRBV4-2 and TRBJ2-7; TRBD2 matches at 8 bases. This CDR3 is built from 15 residues. The V and J ends lost 4 bases and 2 bases, in that order; junction bases with no gene match: 7. Germline V gene data show CDR1 as LGHNA and CDR2 as YNFKEQ. The DNA of the CDR3 is TGTGCCAGCAGCCCCCCGGGTAGCGGGACCTACGAGCAGTACTTC. This encodes CASSPPGSGTYEQYF.